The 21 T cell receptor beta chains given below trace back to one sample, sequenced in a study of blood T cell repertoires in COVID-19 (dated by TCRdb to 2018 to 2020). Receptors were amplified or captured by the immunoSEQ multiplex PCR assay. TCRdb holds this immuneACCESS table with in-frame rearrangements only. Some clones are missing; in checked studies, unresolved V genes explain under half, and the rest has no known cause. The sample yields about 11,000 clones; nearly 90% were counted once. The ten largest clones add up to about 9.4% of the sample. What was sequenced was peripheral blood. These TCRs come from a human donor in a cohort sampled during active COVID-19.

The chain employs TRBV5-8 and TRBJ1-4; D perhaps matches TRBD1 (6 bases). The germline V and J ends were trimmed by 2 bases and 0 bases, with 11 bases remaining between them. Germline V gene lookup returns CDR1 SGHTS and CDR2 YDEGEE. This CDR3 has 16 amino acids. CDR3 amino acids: CASSFGQGTTNEKLFF. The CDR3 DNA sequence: TGTGCCAGCAGCTTCGGCCAGGGGACAACTAATGAAAAACTGTTTTTT.

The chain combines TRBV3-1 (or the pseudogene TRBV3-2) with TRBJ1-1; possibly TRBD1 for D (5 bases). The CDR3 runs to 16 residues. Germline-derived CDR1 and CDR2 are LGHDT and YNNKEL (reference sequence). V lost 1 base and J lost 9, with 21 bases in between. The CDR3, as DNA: TGTGCCAGCAGCCAAGGTGTCGGGAGGGGAGGTTCTAAAGCTTTCTTT. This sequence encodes CASSQGVGRGGSKAFF.

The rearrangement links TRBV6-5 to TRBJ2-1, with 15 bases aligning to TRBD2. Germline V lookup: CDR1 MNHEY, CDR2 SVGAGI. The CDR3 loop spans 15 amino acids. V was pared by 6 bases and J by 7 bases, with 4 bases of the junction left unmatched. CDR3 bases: TGTGCCAGCAGCGCCGGACTAGCGGGGGGGAATGAGCAGTTCTTC. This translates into CASSAGLAGGNEQFF.

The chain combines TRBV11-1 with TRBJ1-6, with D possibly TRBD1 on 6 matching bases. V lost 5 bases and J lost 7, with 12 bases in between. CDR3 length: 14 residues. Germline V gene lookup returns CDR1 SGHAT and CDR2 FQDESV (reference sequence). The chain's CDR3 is CASSPQGPNSPLHF. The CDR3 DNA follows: TGTGCCAGCAGCCCACAGGGCCCCAATTCACCCCTCCACTTT.

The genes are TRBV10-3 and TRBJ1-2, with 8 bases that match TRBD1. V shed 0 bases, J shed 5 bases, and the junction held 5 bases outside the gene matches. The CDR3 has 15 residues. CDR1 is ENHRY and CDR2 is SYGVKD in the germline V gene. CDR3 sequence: CAISESRQGLYGYTF. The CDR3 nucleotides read TGTGCCATCAGTGAGTCTCGACAGGGGCTTTATGGCTACACCTTC.

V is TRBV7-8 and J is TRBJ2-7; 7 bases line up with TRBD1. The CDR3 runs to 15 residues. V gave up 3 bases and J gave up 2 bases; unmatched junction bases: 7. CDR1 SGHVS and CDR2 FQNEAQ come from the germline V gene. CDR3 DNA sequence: TGTGCCAGCAGCTTCGACCGGGACAGAGCCTACGAGCAGTACTTC. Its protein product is CASSFDRDRAYEQYF.

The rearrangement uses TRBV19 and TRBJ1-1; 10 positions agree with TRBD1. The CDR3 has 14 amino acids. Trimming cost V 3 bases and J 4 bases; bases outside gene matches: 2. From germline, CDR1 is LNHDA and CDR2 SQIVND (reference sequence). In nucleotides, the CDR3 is TGTGCCAGTAGTATCCGGACAGGGGGCACTGAAGCTTTCTTT. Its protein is CASSIRTGGTEAFF.

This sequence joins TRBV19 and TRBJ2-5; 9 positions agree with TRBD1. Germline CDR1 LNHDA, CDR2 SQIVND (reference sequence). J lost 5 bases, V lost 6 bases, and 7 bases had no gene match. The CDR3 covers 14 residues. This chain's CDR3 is CASSRDRVTETQYF. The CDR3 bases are TGTGCCAGTAGCCGGGACAGGGTGACGGAGACCCAGTACTTC.

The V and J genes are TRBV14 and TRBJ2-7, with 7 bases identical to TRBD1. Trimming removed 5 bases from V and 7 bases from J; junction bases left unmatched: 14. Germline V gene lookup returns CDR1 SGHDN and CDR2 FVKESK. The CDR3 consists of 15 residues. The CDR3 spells CASSSPKDRLGEQYF. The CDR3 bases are TGTGCCAGCAGCTCACCAAAGGACAGGCTAGGTGAGCAGTACTTC.

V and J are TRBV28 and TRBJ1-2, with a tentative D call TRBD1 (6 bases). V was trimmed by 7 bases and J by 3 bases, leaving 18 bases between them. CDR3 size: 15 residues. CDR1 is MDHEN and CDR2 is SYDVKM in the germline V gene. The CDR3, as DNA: TGTGCCAGCACCCCTACGGGTCAGGGGTACTATGGCTACACCTTC. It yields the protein CASTPTGQGYYGYTF.

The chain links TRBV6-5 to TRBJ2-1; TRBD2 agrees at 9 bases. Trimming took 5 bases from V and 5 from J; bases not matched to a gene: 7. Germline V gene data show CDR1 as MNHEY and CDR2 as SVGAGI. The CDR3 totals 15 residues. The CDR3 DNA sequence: TGTGCCAGCAGTCAGATAGCGGGGGCAAACAATGAGCAGTTCTTC. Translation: CASSQIAGANNEQFF.

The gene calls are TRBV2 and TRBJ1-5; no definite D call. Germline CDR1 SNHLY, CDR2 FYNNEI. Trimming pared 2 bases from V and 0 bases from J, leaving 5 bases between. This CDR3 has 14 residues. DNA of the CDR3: TGTGCCAGCAGTGAACAGAATAGCAATCAGCCCCAGCATTTT. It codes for CASSEQNSNQPQHF.

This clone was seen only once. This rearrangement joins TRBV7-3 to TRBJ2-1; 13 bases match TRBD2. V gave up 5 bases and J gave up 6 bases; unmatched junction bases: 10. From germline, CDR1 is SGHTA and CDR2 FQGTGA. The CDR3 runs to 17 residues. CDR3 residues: CASSLKGRLAGGNEQFF. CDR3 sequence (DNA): TGTGCCAGCAGCCTAAAGGGTCGACTAGCGGGGGGCAATGAGCAGTTCTTC.

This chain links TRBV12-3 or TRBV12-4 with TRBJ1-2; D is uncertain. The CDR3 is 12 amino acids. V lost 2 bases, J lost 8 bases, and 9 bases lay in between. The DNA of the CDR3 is TGTGCCAGCAGTTTATCCCCGGAGGGCTACACCTTC. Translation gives CASSLSPEGYTF.

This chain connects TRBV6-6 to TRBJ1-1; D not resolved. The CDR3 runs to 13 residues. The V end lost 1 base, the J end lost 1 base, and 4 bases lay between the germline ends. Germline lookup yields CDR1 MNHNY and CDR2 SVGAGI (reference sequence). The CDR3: CASSYFQNTEAFF. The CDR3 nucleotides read TGTGCCAGCAGTTACTTCCAGAACACTGAAGCTTTCTTT.

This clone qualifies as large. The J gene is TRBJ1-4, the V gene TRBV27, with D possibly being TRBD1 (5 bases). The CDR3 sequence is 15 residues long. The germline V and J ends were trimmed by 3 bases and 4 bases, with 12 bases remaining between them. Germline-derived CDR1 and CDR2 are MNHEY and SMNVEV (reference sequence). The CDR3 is CASSFGPGRNEKLFF. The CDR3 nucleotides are TGTGCCAGCAGTTTTGGACCAGGGCGTAATGAAAAACTGTTTTTT.

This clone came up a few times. The CDR3 bases are TGTGCCAGCACCAACGGAGGCCGGGCGGGCGAAGCTTTCTTT. Protein product: CASTNGGRAGEAFF. The chain carries TRBV6-5 and TRBJ1-1, with D unclear. CDR1 MNHEY and CDR2 SVGAGI come from the germline V gene. This CDR3 has 14 amino acids. V lost 7 bases, J lost 8 bases, and 20 bases lay in between.

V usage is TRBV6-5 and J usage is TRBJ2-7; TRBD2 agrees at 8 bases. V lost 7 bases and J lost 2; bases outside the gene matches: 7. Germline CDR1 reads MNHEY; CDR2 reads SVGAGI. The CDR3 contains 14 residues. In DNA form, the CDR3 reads TGTGCCAGCACAAGCCCGGGGGGGGCCTACGAGCAGTACTTC. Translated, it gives CASTSPGGAYEQYF.

DNA for the CDR3: TGTGCCAGTAGTATAGATCGGACAGGGGACACTGAAGCTTTCTTT. Protein: CASSIDRTGDTEAFF. The chain has TRBV19 and TRBJ1-1; 9 nucleotides match TRBD1. Germline lookup yields CDR1 LNHDA and CDR2 SQIVND (reference sequence). There are 15 residues in the CDR3. V gave up 0 bases and J gave up 3 bases; unmatched junction bases: 2.

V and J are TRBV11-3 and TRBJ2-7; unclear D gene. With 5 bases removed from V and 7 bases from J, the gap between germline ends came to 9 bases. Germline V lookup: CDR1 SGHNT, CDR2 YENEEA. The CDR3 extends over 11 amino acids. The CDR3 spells CASSLGREQYF. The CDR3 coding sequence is TGTGCCAGCAGCCTTGGTCGGGAGCAGTACTTC.

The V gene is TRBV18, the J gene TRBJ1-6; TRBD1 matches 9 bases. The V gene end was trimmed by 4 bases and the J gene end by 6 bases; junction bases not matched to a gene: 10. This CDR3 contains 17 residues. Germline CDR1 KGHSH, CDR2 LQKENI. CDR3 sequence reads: CASSRIRDRVFNSPLHF. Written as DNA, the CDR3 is TGTGCCAGCTCACGTATCCGGGACAGGGTCTTTAATTCACCCCTCCACTTT.